The rows below give T cell receptor beta chains drawn from one sample of a study of tumor-infiltrating lymphocytes in oesophageal squamous cell carcinoma. MiXCR, applied by TCRdb to the PCR reads, yields one record per CDR3 protein. In the table there are around 15,000 distinct CDR3 sequences, around half of which are singletons. Sequencing was done on a sample of esophageal tumor tissue. Every receptor here comes from a female donor with esophageal squamous cell carcinoma. The CDR3 runs from the conserved cysteine through the conserved F or W. Fields, in order: J gene, V gene, D gene, clone size, CDR3 protein, CDR3 DNA. D genes are given only for firm matches. Clone size appears in some rows only: once, few, many, or a class for an expanded clone.

J gene: TRBJ2-7; V gene: TRBV7-2; D gene: NA; clone size: NA; CDR3 protein: CASSLDAGAMPLEQYF; CDR3 DNA: TGTGCCAGCAGCTTAGATGCGGGGGCAATGCCCCTCGAGCAGTACTTC
J gene: TRBJ1-1; V gene: TRBV7-4; D gene: NA; clone size: NA; CDR3 protein: CASSLAPNTEAFF; CDR3 DNA: TGTGCCAGCAGCTTAGCTCCGAACACTGAAGCTTTCTTT
J gene: TRBJ2-1; V gene: TRBV7-4; D gene: TRBD1; clone size: once; CDR3 protein: CASSLGDRDGETQFF; CDR3 DNA: TGTGCCAGCAGCTTAGGGGACAGGGATGGAGAGACCCAGTTCTTC
J gene: TRBJ2-5; V gene: TRBV7-6; D gene: TRBD2; clone size: NA; CDR3 protein: CASSLRFASGGDRKETQYF; CDR3 DNA: TGTGCCAGCAGCTTACGGTTCGCTAGCGGGGGGGATCGTAAAGAGACCCAGTACTTC
J gene: TRBJ2-1; V gene: TRBV12-3/TRBV12-4; D gene: NA; clone size: NA; CDR3 protein: CASRSSPSSYNEQFF; CDR3 DNA: TGTGCCAGCAGGTCCTCCCCTAGCTCCTACAATGAGCAGTTCTTC
J gene: TRBJ2-1; V gene: TRBV6-2/TRBV6-3; D gene: NA; clone size: NA; CDR3 protein: CASSEGRLYNEQFF; CDR3 DNA: TGTGCCAGCAGTGAGGGAAGATTATACAATGAGCAGTTCTTC
J gene: TRBJ2-7; V gene: TRBV7-6; D gene: TRBD1; clone size: NA; CDR3 protein: CASSWGQGYEQYF; CDR3 DNA: TGTGCCAGCAGCTGGGGACAGGGGTACGAGCAGTACTTC
J gene: TRBJ2-7; V gene: TRBV7-2; D gene: TRBD2; clone size: NA; CDR3 protein: CASSLYPSGGNEQYF; CDR3 DNA: TGTGCCAGCAGCTTATACCCTAGCGGAGGCAATGAGCAGTACTTC
J gene: TRBJ1-3; V gene: TRBV20-1; D gene: TRBD1; clone size: NA; CDR3 protein: CSARDRGTGQPGGNTIYF; CDR3 DNA: TGCAGTGCTAGAGATCGGGGGACAGGGCAACCGGGCGGAAACACCATATATTTT
J gene: TRBJ1-1; V gene: TRBV7-3; D gene: NA; clone size: NA; CDR3 protein: CASSLAGVFNTEAFF; CDR3 DNA: TGTGCCAGCAGCTTAGCCGGGGTCTTCAACACTGAAGCTTTCTTT
J gene: TRBJ2-1; V gene: TRBV5-1; D gene: TRBD2; clone size: many; CDR3 protein: CASSLLAGAQFF; CDR3 DNA: TGCGCCAGCAGCTTGCTAGCGGGAGCGCAGTTCTTC
J gene: TRBJ2-7; V gene: TRBV7-8; D gene: NA; clone size: NA; CDR3 protein: CASSLERSGEQYF; CDR3 DNA: TGTGCCAGCAGCTTAGAAAGGTCGGGCGAGCAGTACTTC
J gene: TRBJ1-1; V gene: TRBV7-2; D gene: NA; clone size: NA; CDR3 protein: CASSDRGGYTEAFF; CDR3 DNA: TGTGCCAGCAGCGACCGAGGTGGGTACACTGAAGCTTTCTTT
J gene: TRBJ2-3; V gene: TRBV7-6; D gene: TRBD2; clone size: NA; CDR3 protein: CASSLGLAGVGHATDTQYF; CDR3 DNA: TGTGCCAGCAGCCTCGGACTAGCGGGAGTGGGGCACGCCACAGATACGCAGTATTTT
J gene: TRBJ2-1; V gene: TRBV7-2; D gene: TRBD2; clone size: few; CDR3 protein: CASSHPGLAVYNEQFF; CDR3 DNA: TGTGCCAGCAGCCACCCCGGACTAGCGGTCTACAATGAGCAGTTCTTC
J gene: TRBJ2-3; V gene: TRBV11-2; D gene: NA; clone size: many; CDR3 protein: CASSPSQGSDTQYF; CDR3 DNA: TGTGCCAGCAGCCCCTCACAGGGCTCAGATACGCAGTATTTT
J gene: TRBJ2-7; V gene: TRBV7-2; D gene: NA; clone size: NA; CDR3 protein: CASSFAYYEQYF; CDR3 DNA: TGTGCCAGCAGCTTCGCATACTACGAGCAGTACTTC
J gene: TRBJ2-1; V gene: TRBV7-6; D gene: NA; clone size: NA; CDR3 protein: CASSLAAESYSEQFF; CDR3 DNA: TGTGCCAGCAGCTTAGCGGCGGAATCCTACAGTGAGCAGTTCTTC
J gene: TRBJ2-5; V gene: TRBV7-3; D gene: NA; clone size: few; CDR3 protein: CASSEGETQYF; CDR3 DNA: TGTGCCAGCAGCGAAGGAGAGACCCAGTACTTC
J gene: TRBJ1-4; V gene: TRBV6-1; D gene: NA; clone size: many; CDR3 protein: CASSPLSGNEKLFF; CDR3 DNA: TGTGCCAGCAGTCCGTTGAGCGGGAATGAAAAACTGTTTTTT
J gene: TRBJ2-7; V gene: TRBV6-1; D gene: TRBD1; clone size: few; CDR3 protein: CASSEDRGSYEQYF; CDR3 DNA: TGTGCCAGCAGTGAAGACAGGGGCTCCTACGAGCAGTACTTC
J gene: TRBJ2-7; V gene: TRBV7-6; D gene: TRBD1; clone size: medium-sized; CDR3 protein: CASSLVTGTGIPYEQYF; CDR3 DNA: TGTGCCAGCAGCTTAGTTACCGGGACAGGGATCCCCTACGAGCAGTACTTC
J gene: TRBJ2-3; V gene: TRBV7-6; D gene: NA; clone size: NA; CDR3 protein: CASRGGTVTDTQYF; CDR3 DNA: TGTGCCAGCAGGGGAGGGACAGTTACAGATACGCAGTATTTT
J gene: TRBJ2-1; V gene: TRBV6-1; D gene: TRBD2; clone size: medium-sized; CDR3 protein: CASSLGTSGREYEQFF; CDR3 DNA: TGTGCCAGCAGTCTGGGGACTAGCGGGAGGGAATATGAGCAGTTCTTC
J gene: TRBJ2-1; V gene: TRBV6-1; D gene: TRBD2; clone size: few; CDR3 protein: CASTGGAYNEQFF; CDR3 DNA: TGTGCCAGCACGGGGGGGGCCTACAATGAGCAGTTCTTC
J gene: TRBJ2-7; V gene: TRBV3-1; D gene: NA; clone size: NA; CDR3 protein: CASSQDPLRYEQYF; CDR3 DNA: TGTGCCAGCAGCCAAGATCCTCTTCGCTACGAGCAGTACTTC
J gene: TRBJ2-3; V gene: TRBV20-1; D gene: NA; clone size: NA; CDR3 protein: CSASSAADTDTQYF; CDR3 DNA: TGCAGTGCCAGCTCAGCGGCGGACACAGATACGCAGTATTTT
J gene: TRBJ1-4; V gene: TRBV24-1; D gene: NA; clone size: NA; CDR3 protein: CATSDPGAANEKLFF; CDR3 DNA: TGTGCCACCAGTGACCCAGGGGCGGCTAATGAAAAACTGTTTTTT
J gene: TRBJ2-1; V gene: TRBV5-8; D gene: NA; clone size: NA; CDR3 protein: CASSLAQGLGNEQFF; CDR3 DNA: TGTGCCAGCAGCTTGGCGCAGGGCTTGGGCAATGAGCAGTTCTTC
J gene: TRBJ2-5; V gene: TRBV7-3; D gene: TRBD2; clone size: NA; CDR3 protein: CASSLVAGLETQYF; CDR3 DNA: TGTGCCAGCAGCTTAGTAGCGGGGTTGGAGACCCAGTACTTC
J gene: TRBJ1-5; V gene: TRBV7-8; D gene: NA; clone size: NA; CDR3 protein: CASSLGIRVVGGLSQPQHF; CDR3 DNA: TGTGCCAGCAGCTTAGGTATCCGAGTGGTTGGGGGGCTGAGTCAGCCCCAGCATTTT
J gene: TRBJ1-2; V gene: TRBV28; D gene: NA; clone size: once; CDR3 protein: CASSLGQGWAYGYTF; CDR3 DNA: TGTGCCAGCAGTTTGGGTCAGGGATGGGCTTATGGCTACACCTTC
J gene: TRBJ2-7; V gene: TRBV6-1; D gene: NA; clone size: once; CDR3 protein: CASSPPRGPYEQYF; CDR3 DNA: TGTGCCAGCAGTCCTCCGAGGGGACCCTACGAGCAGTACTTC
J gene: TRBJ1-1; V gene: TRBV5-6; D gene: NA; clone size: medium-sized; CDR3 protein: CASSLPTNTRARGAFF; CDR3 DNA: TGTGCCAGCAGCTTGCCAACCAATACACGGGCAAGGGGGGCTTTCTTT
J gene: TRBJ2-5; V gene: TRBV11-3; D gene: NA; clone size: NA; CDR3 protein: CASSKTGHNEQYF; CDR3 DNA: TGTGCCAGCAGCAAAACAGGACACAATGAGCAGTACTTC
J gene: TRBJ2-1; V gene: TRBV7-3; D gene: TRBD2; clone size: NA; CDR3 protein: CASSLSSGGISEQFF; CDR3 DNA: TGTGCCAGCAGCTTAAGTAGCGGGGGGATCAGTGAGCAGTTCTTC
J gene: TRBJ2-2; V gene: TRBV7-2; D gene: TRBD2; clone size: NA; CDR3 protein: CASSYNPLAGGTGELFF; CDR3 DNA: TGTGCCAGCAGCTATAACCCCCTAGCGGGAGGCACCGGGGAGCTGTTTTTT
J gene: TRBJ2-6; V gene: TRBV7-3; D gene: NA; clone size: NA; CDR3 protein: CASSLKGTAGSGANVLTF; CDR3 DNA: TGTGCCAGCAGCCTAAAAGGGACAGCGGGCTCTGGGGCCAACGTCCTGACTTTC
J gene: TRBJ2-5; V gene: TRBV7-2; D gene: TRBD1; clone size: NA; CDR3 protein: CASSRTGAGETQYF; CDR3 DNA: TGTGCCAGCAGCCGAACAGGGGCAGGAGAGACCCAGTACTTC
J gene: TRBJ2-1; V gene: TRBV6-8; D gene: NA; clone size: NA; CDR3 protein: CASDASDNEQFF; CDR3 DNA: TGTGCCAGCGACGCCAGCGACAATGAGCAGTTCTTC
J gene: TRBJ2-4; V gene: TRBV5-4; D gene: TRBD1; clone size: NA; CDR3 protein: CASSSWTGLAKNIQYF; CDR3 DNA: TGTGCCAGCAGCTCTTGGACAGGGCTAGCCAAAAACATTCAGTACTTC
J gene: TRBJ2-5; V gene: TRBV18; D gene: NA; clone size: NA; CDR3 protein: CASSPSGETQYF; CDR3 DNA: TGTGCCAGCTCACCTAGTGGCGAGACCCAGTACTTC
J gene: TRBJ1-1; V gene: TRBV20-1; D gene: NA; clone size: few; CDR3 protein: CSAGGAGFATEAFF; CDR3 DNA: TGCAGTGCTGGTGGGGCGGGTTTCGCCACTGAAGCTTTCTTT
J gene: TRBJ2-1; V gene: TRBV3-1; D gene: TRBD2; clone size: medium-sized; CDR3 protein: CASSGLAGGRDNEQFF; CDR3 DNA: TGTGCCAGCAGCGGACTAGCGGGAGGCCGAGACAATGAGCAGTTCTTC
J gene: TRBJ2-5; V gene: TRBV12-5; D gene: NA; clone size: NA; CDR3 protein: CASGLVPQWGTQYF; CDR3 DNA: TGTGCTAGTGGTTTGGTACCGCAGTGGGGGACCCAGTACTTC
J gene: TRBJ2-5; V gene: TRBV10-3; D gene: TRBD2; clone size: NA; CDR3 protein: CAISDFPTSGRGGAETQYF; CDR3 DNA: TGTGCCATCAGTGACTTTCCGACTAGCGGGAGGGGGGGGGCAGAGACCCAGTACTTC
J gene: TRBJ1-1; V gene: TRBV12-3/TRBV12-4; D gene: TRBD1; clone size: NA; CDR3 protein: CASSDRDLNTEAFF; CDR3 DNA: TGTGCCAGCAGTGACAGGGACTTGAACACTGAAGCTTTCTTT
J gene: TRBJ2-1; V gene: TRBV24-1; D gene: NA; clone size: few; CDR3 protein: CATSDSVQVLGEQFF; CDR3 DNA: TGTGCCACCAGTGACTCCGTACAGGTGTTAGGTGAGCAGTTCTTC
J gene: TRBJ2-7; V gene: TRBV12-3/TRBV12-4; D gene: TRBD2; clone size: NA; CDR3 protein: CASTSLGLVGYEQYF; CDR3 DNA: TGTGCCAGCACCTCCCTCGGACTAGTCGGCTACGAGCAGTACTTC
J gene: TRBJ1-1; V gene: TRBV10-1; D gene: NA; clone size: few; CDR3 protein: CASSESYSTEAFF; CDR3 DNA: TGCGCCAGCAGTGAGTCGTACAGCACTGAAGCTTTCTTT
J gene: TRBJ2-1; V gene: TRBV5-1; D gene: TRBD2; clone size: many; CDR3 protein: CASSSRTSAGVGGEQFF; CDR3 DNA: TGCGCCAGCAGCTCCCGGACTAGCGCGGGAGTAGGGGGTGAGCAGTTCTTC
J gene: TRBJ1-2; V gene: TRBV7-2; D gene: NA; clone size: few; CDR3 protein: CASSTYRGQTNYGYTF; CDR3 DNA: TGTGCCAGCAGCACATATAGGGGACAAACCAACTATGGCTACACCTTC
J gene: TRBJ1-1; V gene: TRBV12-3/TRBV12-4; D gene: NA; clone size: NA; CDR3 protein: CASSLAQVNTEAFF; CDR3 DNA: TGTGCCAGCAGTTTAGCGCAGGTGAACACTGAAGCTTTCTTT